The subject of this entry is one TCR beta chain. The clone's antigen remains unknown. Qualities for individual bases were not recorded, and no much larger clone is one base off. The data are from a study of post-analysis software for immune sequencing data (dated by TCRdb to the mid-2010s). For the wider study: Relapsing-remitting, secondary progressive and progressive-relapsing multiple sclerosis were recorded as disease courses, and subtype annotation was lacking for some patients. The patient repertoires were set against about 10 previously published healthy control repertoires from donors whose ages ranged from about 6 to 25 years. A subset of samples was prepared in parallel using single-end sample barcoding, then pooled and co-amplified after Illumina adapter ligation. The paper's findings and limits, for the study overall: The control group was slightly older than the multiple sclerosis patient group. Strong co-clustering of samples prepared in the same batch was shown by direct clustering with F measure, prompting a batch-effect correction. Patients showed significantly higher frequencies than controls for about 5 TRBV segments, among them TRBV5-6, TRBV5-1 and TRBV20-1. Significantly lower normalized Chao1 diversity was found in multiple sclerosis patients than in controls, suggesting substantial peripheral T-cell clonal expansion.

Its CDR3 holds 15 amino acids, cysteine through phenylalanine. Here the CDR3 DNA is all that survives: 45 bases in frame from base 1. Trimming costs V 6 bases and J 2 bases, and their ends lie 11 bases apart. The germline V gene supplies CDR1 MDHEN and CDR2 SYDVKM. Library construction relied on PCR. TCRdb shows the sequencer as Illumina HiSeq 2500. Unique molecular identifiers were incorporated into TCR beta cDNA libraries to reduce PCR and sequencing biases. Roughly 0.5 million cDNA molecules were obtained per 1 to 10 million input T cells, so each molecule approximated one T cell. The patient libraries were prepared and sequenced using the same protocol as the earlier healthy control dataset. Samples belonging to the same batch were prepared together, multiplexed and sequenced on a shared HiSeq lane. The study's own analysis went as follows. MIGEC handled the raw barcoded reads, throwing out single-read molecular identifier groups before consensus assembly and CDR3 extraction. Clonotype tables were post-analysed with VDJtools, normalizing diversity by down-sampling all datasets to the smallest sample size. To correct batch-related cross-sample contamination, repertoire overlap clustering matched CDR3 amino acid sequences but not nucleotide sequences. Starting from the raw public reads, TCRdb applied fastp trimming at Q25, assembled clones with MiXCR and retained in-frame beta chains. Entries that share a CDR3 protein sequence are merged under the most common genes and DNA. Here the V and J calls rest on TCRdb's processing, not on the authors' analysis. This sample lists hundreds of thousands of distinct CDR3 sequences; roughly three fifths were detected once. The ten biggest clones cover around 11% of the sample.

To demonstrate the VDJtools post-analysis software, the study profiled TCR beta repertoires from the peripheral blood of about 13 young patients with multiple sclerosis. The patients with multiple sclerosis were children and adolescents between 6 and 15 years of age. The sequence was collected from a girl aged 2-10 years with multiple sclerosis. The material sequenced was blood. The chain uses TRBV28 and TRBJ2-6, with no reliable assignment of the D segment. The CDR3 reads as follows: CASRNPGPGANVLTF. The sequence in DNA is TGTGCCAGCAGAAATCCGGGCCCTGGGGCCAACGTCCTGACTTTC.